These 18 T cell receptor beta chains came from one sample sequenced in a study of cytomegalovirus exposure and HLA in healthy donors. In the PCR, 60 Vbeta and 13 Jbeta primers were used. Assay: immunoSEQ multiplex PCR; the TCRdb copy retains only in-frame clones and omits some. The sample lists some 190,000 clones; roughly four fifths were seen once. Material: PBMCs. These receptor sequences come from a young man in good health and CMV-seronegative.

J is TRBJ2-7 and V is TRBV9; perhaps TRBD1 as D (5 bases). The V gene lost 0 bases and the J gene lost 7 bases, with 14 bases spanning the gap. CDR3 length: 14 residues. The germline V gene encodes CDR1 SGDLS and CDR2 YYNGEE. This CDR3 is CASSVGWGLGEQYF. CDR3 bases: TGTGCCAGCAGCGTAGGATGGGGCTTGGGTGAGCAGTACTTC.

This chain joins TRBV7-6 and TRBJ1-3, with a possible D match to TRBD1 (5 bases). V was clipped by 10 bases and J by 0 bases, with 13 bases between them. The germline gives CDR1 SGHVS, CDR2 FNYEAQ. The length of the CDR3 is 14 residues. CDR3 sequence reads: CATLQDISGNTIYF. CDR3 nucleotides: TGTGCCACCCTACAGGATATCTCTGGAAACACCATATATTTT.

The V call is TRBV4-3, the J call TRBJ1-4; 7 bases match TRBD1. Per germline, CDR1 LGHNA and CDR2 YSLEER. The CDR3 loop spans 15 amino acids. V lost 3 bases, J lost 1 base, and 2 bases stayed unmatched. The CDR3 DNA is TGCGCCAGCAGCCACGGGACAGTAACTAATGAAAAACTGTTTTTT. It yields the protein CASSHGTVTNEKLFF.

The V call is TRBV29-1, the J call TRBJ2-1; D is possibly TRBD2 (5 bases). There are 15 residues in the CDR3. Per the germline V gene, CDR1 is SQVTM and CDR2 is ANQGSEA. Trimming pared 3 bases from V and 4 bases from J, leaving 16 bases between. CDR3 in amino acids: CSVDSETGLYNEQFF. The CDR3 region has the DNA TGCAGCGTTGATAGCGAGACCGGCCTTTACAATGAGCAGTTCTTC.

The V call is TRBV5-1, the J call TRBJ2-6; unclear D gene. Germline assignment: CDR1 SGHRS and CDR2 YFSETQ. Trimming took 3 bases from V and 4 from J, leaving 11 bases between them. The CDR3 covers 15 residues. The CDR3, as DNA: TGCGCCAGCAGCTGGCAGATGCGGGGGGCCAACGTCCTGACTTTC. It encodes CASSWQMRGANVLTF.

The chain links TRBV2 to TRBJ2-2; 12 bases are shared with TRBD2. Losses at the gene ends were 7 bases for V and 6 bases for J; bases not matched to a gene: 9. The CDR3 is 16 residues long. Germline-derived CDR1 and CDR2 are SNHLY and FYNNEI. CDR3 in DNA: TGTGCCAGCACCACGGGACTAGCGGGCTTGGCCGGGGAGCTGTTTTTT. It is translated as CASTTGLAGLAGELFF.

CDR3 loop: CASSLSSPPRGNEKLFF. CDR3 bases: TGTGCCAGCAGTTTATCCTCCCCGCCCCGGGGGAATGAAAAACTGTTTTTT. The chain links TRBV27 to TRBJ1-4, with D perhaps matching TRBD1 (5 bases). This CDR3 has 17 residues. The V end was cut by 0 bases, the J end by 5 bases, with 16 bases between. Per germline, CDR1 MNHEY and CDR2 SMNVEV (reference sequence).

This chain connects TRBV5-5 to TRBJ1-6, with 9 bases identical to TRBD1. Germline V gives CDR1 SGHKS, CDR2 YYEKEE (reference sequence). There are 15 residues in the CDR3. J lost 9 bases, V lost 4 bases, and 8 bases had no gene match. This CDR3 is CASSPPTGGTSPLHF. The CDR3 DNA is TGTGCCAGCAGCCCCCCGACAGGGGGGACTTCACCCCTCCACTTT.

This chain uses TRBV5-1 with TRBJ2-1, with 8 bases aligning to TRBD2. Germline lookup yields CDR1 SGHRS and CDR2 YFSETQ. The CDR3 is 11 amino acids. V dropped 7 bases and J dropped 8; count of bases not matched to a gene: 2. CDR3 loop: CASRSGDEQFF. The DNA for the CDR3 is TGCGCCAGCCGTAGCGGGGATGAGCAGTTCTTC.

The V call is TRBV9, the J call TRBJ2-1, with 12 bases lining up with TRBD2. The CDR3 runs to 16 residues. The V gene's germline CDR1 is SGDLS and CDR2 YYNGEE. The V segment lost 4 bases and the J segment 6 bases; nucleotides outside the gene matches: 8. CDR3 region: CASSRALAGGSNEQFF. DNA of the CDR3: TGTGCCAGCAGCCGGGCACTAGCGGGAGGTTCCAATGAGCAGTTCTTC.

The rearrangement joins TRBV29-1 to TRBJ2-3; possible D gene TRBD1, 5 bases. CDR3 length: 13 residues. The V end was cut by 5 bases, the J end by 6 bases, with 15 bases between. Germline CDR1 and CDR2: SQVTM and ANQGSEA. The CDR3: CSVHLPPGDTQYF. The CDR3 DNA sequence: TGCAGCGTTCACCTCCCCCCAGGGGATACGCAGTATTTT.

V is TRBV6-1 and J is TRBJ1-1; possible D gene TRBD1, 5 bases. The CDR3 is made up of 14 amino acids. Deletions cut 7 bases from V and 5 bases from J, with 17 bases between. Germline V gene data show CDR1 as MNHNS and CDR2 as SASEGT. DNA for the CDR3: TGTGCCAGCACTAGGGGTCTTTTAGGGACTGAAGCTTTCTTT. It codes for CASTRGLLGTEAFF.

The V gene is TRBV27, the J gene TRBJ2-7, with D unresolved. Germline values: CDR1 MNHEY, CDR2 SMNVEV (reference sequence). The CDR3 contains 14 residues. V dropped 2 bases and J dropped 1 base, with 9 bases sitting between them. The CDR3 loop reads CASSLTANSYEQYF. The CDR3 region has the DNA TGTGCCAGCAGTTTAACAGCTAATTCCTACGAGCAGTACTTC.

The chain uses TRBV19 and TRBJ1-1; D remains ambiguous. Looked up from germline, CDR1 is LNHDA and CDR2 is SQIVND (reference sequence). Trimming stripped 5 bases from V and 1 base from J, with 8 bases between. The CDR3 extends over 13 amino acids. CDR3 residues: CASSPYSNTEAFF. The CDR3, as DNA: TGTGCCAGTAGTCCATACTCGAACACTGAAGCTTTCTTT. The whole variable domain, remainder taken from reference TRBV19 and TRBJ1-1, is DGGITQSPKYLFRKEGQNVTLSCEQNLNHDAMYWYRQDPGQGLRLIYYSQIVNDFQKGDIAEGYSVSREKKESFPLTVTSAQKNPTAFYLCASSPYSNTEAFFGQGTRLTVV.

The gene calls are TRBV10-3 and TRBJ2-3; TRBD2 agrees at 10 bases. The CDR3 loop spans 15 amino acids. Germline CDR1 reads ENHRY; CDR2 reads SYGVKD. V dropped 4 bases and J dropped 2; count of bases not matched to a gene: 3. In nucleotides, the CDR3 is TGTGCCATCAGTGGGACTAGCGGTAACACAGATACGCAGTATTTT. The encoded protein is CAISGTSGNTDTQYF.

This chain uses TRBV28 with TRBJ2-7, with 7 bases matching TRBD1. This CDR3 comprises 13 residues. Trimming removed 8 bases from V and 5 bases from J; junction bases left unmatched: 9. The V gene's germline CDR1 is MDHEN and CDR2 SYDVKM. The DNA for the CDR3 is TGTGCCAGCCATCCGACAGGGTTCCACGAGCAGTACTTC. Its translation: CASHPTGFHEQYF.

This chain uses TRBV28 with TRBJ2-1; 7 bases align to TRBD2. This CDR3 region has 16 residues. From germline, CDR1 is MDHEN and CDR2 SYDVKM. J gave up 8 bases and V 9 bases, and 19 bases lay outside the gene matches. CDR3 loop: CASGNGGREDDDEQFF. In nucleotides, the CDR3 is TGTGCCAGTGGGAATGGTGGGAGGGAGGATGACGATGAGCAGTTCTTC.

The J gene is TRBJ2-5, the V gene TRBV7-2, with D unresolved. This CDR3 contains 12 residues. Trimming shortened V by 5 bases and J by 5 bases, and 9 bases separated the two germline ends. The V gene's germline CDR1 is SGHTA and CDR2 FQGNSA. CDR3 sequence reads: CASSPAGETQYF. DNA of the CDR3: TGTGCCAGCAGCCCCGCCGGGGAGACCCAGTACTTC.